This TCR beta chain was identified during a study of control samples from healthy donors and cancer patients. The CDR3 length is 13 residues. The V gene's germline CDR1 is SGHTA and CDR2 FQGNSA. The germline V and J ends were trimmed by 2 bases and 8 bases, with 12 bases remaining between them. Clones were read by immunoSEQ multiplex PCR, and TCRdb kept only the in-frame ones, dropping some. The data contain about 100,000 clones, roughly 84% of them singletons. This TCR derives from a woman in her fifties or sixties in good health. Material: blood. The V and J genes are TRBV7-2 and TRBJ1-2, with D perhaps matching TRBD1 (5 bases). CDR3 sequence: CASSLMSGSGYTF. CDR3 nucleotides: TGTGCCAGCAGCTTAATGTCAGGGTCCGGCTACACCTTC.